The sequence of this T cell receptor beta chain was determined in a study of T cells after yellow fever vaccination. The CDR3 is made up of 16 amino acids. Trimming took 1 base from V and 7 from J, leaving 20 bases between them. Germline values: CDR1 MGHRA, CDR2 YSYEKL. TCRdb re-analysed the 5' RACE reads in MiXCR, keeping a single row per CDR3 protein. The sample holds 95,000 to 150,000 distinct CDR3 sequences, 13% to 15% seen once. The origin of this receptor is a man aged 18 to 30 who received the YFV17D yellow fever vaccine. The sequenced sample was CD8+ T cells sorted from PBMCs, obtained 5 days after the yellow fever booster vaccination. This chain links TRBV4-1 with TRBJ2-7, with a weak D call TRBD2 (6 bases). CDR3 bases: TGCGCCAGCAGCCAAGGGACTACCGCTTCAGCTGGGGAGCAGTACTTC. This codes for CASSQGTTASAGEQYF.